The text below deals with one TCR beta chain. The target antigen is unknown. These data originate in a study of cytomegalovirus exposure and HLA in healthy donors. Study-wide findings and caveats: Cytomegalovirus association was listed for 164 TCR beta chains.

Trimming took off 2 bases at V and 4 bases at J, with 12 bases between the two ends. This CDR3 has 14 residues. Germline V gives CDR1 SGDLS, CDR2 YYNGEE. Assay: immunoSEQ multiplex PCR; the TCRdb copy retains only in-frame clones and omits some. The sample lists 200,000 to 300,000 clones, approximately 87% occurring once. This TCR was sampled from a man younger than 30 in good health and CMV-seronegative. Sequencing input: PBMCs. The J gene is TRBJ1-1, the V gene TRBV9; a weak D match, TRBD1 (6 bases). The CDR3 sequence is CASSVGQKRTEAFF. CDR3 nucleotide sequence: TGTGCCAGCAGCGTCGGACAGAAACGCACTGAAGCTTTCTTT.